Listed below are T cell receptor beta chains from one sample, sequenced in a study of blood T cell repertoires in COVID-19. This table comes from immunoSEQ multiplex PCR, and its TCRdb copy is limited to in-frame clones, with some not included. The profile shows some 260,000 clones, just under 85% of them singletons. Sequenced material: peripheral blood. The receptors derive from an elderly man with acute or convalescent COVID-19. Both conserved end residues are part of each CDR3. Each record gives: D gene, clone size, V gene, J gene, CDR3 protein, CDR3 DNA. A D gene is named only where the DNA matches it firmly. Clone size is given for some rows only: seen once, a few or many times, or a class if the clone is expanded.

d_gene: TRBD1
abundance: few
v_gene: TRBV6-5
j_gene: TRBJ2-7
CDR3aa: CASRRDRGQDEQYF
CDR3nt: TGTGCCAGCAGGCGGGACAGGGGGCAGGACGAGCAGTACTTC

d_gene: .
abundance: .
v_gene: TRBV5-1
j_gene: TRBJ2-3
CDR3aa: CASSLVRGTDTQYF
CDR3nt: TGCGCCAGCAGCTTGGTCAGAGGTACAGATACGCAGTATTTT

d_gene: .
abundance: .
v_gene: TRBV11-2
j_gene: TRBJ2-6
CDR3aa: CASTLAGGANVLTF
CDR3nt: TGTGCCAGCACCCTCGCGGGGGGGGCCAACGTCCTGACTTTC

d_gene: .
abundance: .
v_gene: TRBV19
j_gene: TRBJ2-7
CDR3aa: CASSFQVGLHEQYF
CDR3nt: TGTGCCAGTAGTTTTCAGGTGGGGCTCCACGAGCAGTACTTC

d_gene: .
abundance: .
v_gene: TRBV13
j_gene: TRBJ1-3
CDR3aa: CASSLGQGITGNTIYF
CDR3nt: TGTGCCAGCAGCTTAGGTCAGGGAATAACTGGAAACACCATATATTTT

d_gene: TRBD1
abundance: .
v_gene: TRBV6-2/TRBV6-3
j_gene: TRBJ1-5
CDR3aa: CASSKTRQTGGSNQPQHF
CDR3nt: TGTGCCAGCAGTAAAACACGTCAGACAGGGGGCAGCAATCAGCCCCAGCATTTT

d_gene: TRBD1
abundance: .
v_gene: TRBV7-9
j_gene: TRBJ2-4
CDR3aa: CASSLGGGASQYF
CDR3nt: TGTGCCAGCAGCTTAGGAGGGGGCGCTAGTCAGTACTTC

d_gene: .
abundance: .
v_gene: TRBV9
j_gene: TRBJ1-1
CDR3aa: CASSVAGYTEAFF
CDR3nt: TGTGCCAGCAGCGTAGCCGGGTACACTGAAGCTTTCTTT

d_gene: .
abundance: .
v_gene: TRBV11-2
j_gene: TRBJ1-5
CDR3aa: CASSKEGRFGQPQHF
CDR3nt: TGTGCCAGCAGCAAAGAAGGCAGGTTCGGTCAGCCCCAGCATTTT

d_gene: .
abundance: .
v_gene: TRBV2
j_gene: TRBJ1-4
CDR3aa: CASIYHKTNEKLFF
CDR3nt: TGTGCCAGCATCTATCATAAAACTAATGAAAAACTGTTTTTT

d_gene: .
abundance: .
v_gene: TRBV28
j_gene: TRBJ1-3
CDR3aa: CASSSPGSGNTIYF
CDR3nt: TGTGCCAGCAGTTCGCCGGGCTCTGGAAACACCATATATTTT

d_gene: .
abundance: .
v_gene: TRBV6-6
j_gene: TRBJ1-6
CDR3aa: CASSHREGNSPLHF
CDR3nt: TGTGCCAGCAGTCACAGGGAAGGGAATTCACCCCTCCACTTT

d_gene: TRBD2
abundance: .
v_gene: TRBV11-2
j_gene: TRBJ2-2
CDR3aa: CASSPAGLNTGELFF
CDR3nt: TGTGCCAGCAGCCCAGCGGGACTCAACACCGGGGAGCTGTTTTTT

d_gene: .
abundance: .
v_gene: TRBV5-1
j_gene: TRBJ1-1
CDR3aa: CASSPPGGRNTEAFF
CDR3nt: TGCGCCAGCAGCCCGCCGGGGGGACGGAACACTGAAGCTTTCTTT

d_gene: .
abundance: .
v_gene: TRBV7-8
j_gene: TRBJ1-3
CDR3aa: CASSPRGKHGNTIYF
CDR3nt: TGTGCCAGCAGCCCAAGGGGCAAGCATGGAAACACCATATATTTT

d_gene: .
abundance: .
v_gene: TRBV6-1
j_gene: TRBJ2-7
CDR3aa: CASSEAWASYEQYF
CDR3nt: TGTGCCAGCAGTGAAGCTTGGGCCTCCTACGAGCAGTACTTC

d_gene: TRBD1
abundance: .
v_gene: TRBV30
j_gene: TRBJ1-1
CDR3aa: CAFRDSVNTEAFF
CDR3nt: TGTGCCTTTCGGGACAGTGTGAACACTGAAGCTTTCTTT

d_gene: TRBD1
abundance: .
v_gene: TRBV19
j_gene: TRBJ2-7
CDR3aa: CASSPRSGTGDVYEQYF
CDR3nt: TGTGCCAGTAGTCCTCGATCCGGGACAGGCGACGTTTACGAGCAGTACTTC

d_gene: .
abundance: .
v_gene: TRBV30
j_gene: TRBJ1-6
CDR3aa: CACLLSSYNSPLHF
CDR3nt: TGTGCCTGCTTGCTGAGCTCCTATAATTCACCCCTCCACTTT

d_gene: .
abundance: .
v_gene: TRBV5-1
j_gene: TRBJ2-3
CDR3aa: CASSFNLYTDTQYF
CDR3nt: TGCGCCAGCAGCTTTAACCTCTACACAGATACGCAGTATTTT

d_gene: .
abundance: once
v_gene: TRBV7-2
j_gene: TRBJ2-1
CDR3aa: CASSLAWGEQFF
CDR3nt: TGTGCCAGCAGCTTAGCTTGGGGCGAGCAGTTCTTC

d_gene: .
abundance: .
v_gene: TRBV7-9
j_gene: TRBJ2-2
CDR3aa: CASSPDTGELFF
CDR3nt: TGTGCCAGCAGCCCAGACACCGGGGAGCTGTTTTTT

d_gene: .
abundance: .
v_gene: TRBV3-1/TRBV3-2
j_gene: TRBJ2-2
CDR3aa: CASSRTGTSNTGELFF
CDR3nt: TGTGCCAGCAGCAGAACCGGGACTTCGAACACCGGGGAGCTGTTTTTT

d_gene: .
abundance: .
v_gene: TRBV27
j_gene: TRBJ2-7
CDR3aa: CASRVIGSGAGYEQYF
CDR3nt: TGTGCCAGCCGAGTAATAGGTTCCGGGGCGGGGTACGAGCAGTACTTC

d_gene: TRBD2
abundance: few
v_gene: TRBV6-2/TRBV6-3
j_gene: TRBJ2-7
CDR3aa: CASSYSTSGIYYEQYF
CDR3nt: TGTGCCAGCAGTTACTCGACCAGCGGGATTTACTACGAGCAGTACTTC

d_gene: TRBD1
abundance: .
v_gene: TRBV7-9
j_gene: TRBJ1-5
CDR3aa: CASSFHGQGASQPQHF
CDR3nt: TGTGCCAGCAGCTTCCATGGACAGGGGGCGTCTCAGCCCCAGCATTTT

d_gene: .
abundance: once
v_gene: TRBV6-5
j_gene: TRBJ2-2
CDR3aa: CASSYGLRGELFF
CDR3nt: TGTGCCAGCAGTTACGGACTCCGCGGGGAGCTGTTTTTT

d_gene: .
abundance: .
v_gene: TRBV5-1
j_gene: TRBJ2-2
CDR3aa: CASSPGTLSTGELFF
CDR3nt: TGCGCCAGCAGCCCCGGGACACTGTCCACCGGGGAGCTGTTTTTT

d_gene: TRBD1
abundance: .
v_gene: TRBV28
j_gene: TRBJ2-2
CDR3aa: CASRTGVYGELFF
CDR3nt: TGTGCCAGCCGGACAGGGGTTTACGGGGAGCTGTTTTTT

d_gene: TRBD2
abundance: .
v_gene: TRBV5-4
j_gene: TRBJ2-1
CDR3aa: CASSTSGSSYNEQFF
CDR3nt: TGTGCCAGCAGCACTAGCGGGAGCTCCTACAATGAGCAGTTCTTC

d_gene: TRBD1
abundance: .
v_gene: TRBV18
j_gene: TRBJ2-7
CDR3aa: CASSPDRGTTYEQYF
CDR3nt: TGTGCCAGCTCGCCGGACAGGGGAACTACCTACGAGCAGTACTTC

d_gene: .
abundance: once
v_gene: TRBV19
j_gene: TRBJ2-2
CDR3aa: CASSIRLDAGELFF
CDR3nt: TGTGCCAGTAGTATACGACTAGACGCCGGGGAGCTGTTTTTT